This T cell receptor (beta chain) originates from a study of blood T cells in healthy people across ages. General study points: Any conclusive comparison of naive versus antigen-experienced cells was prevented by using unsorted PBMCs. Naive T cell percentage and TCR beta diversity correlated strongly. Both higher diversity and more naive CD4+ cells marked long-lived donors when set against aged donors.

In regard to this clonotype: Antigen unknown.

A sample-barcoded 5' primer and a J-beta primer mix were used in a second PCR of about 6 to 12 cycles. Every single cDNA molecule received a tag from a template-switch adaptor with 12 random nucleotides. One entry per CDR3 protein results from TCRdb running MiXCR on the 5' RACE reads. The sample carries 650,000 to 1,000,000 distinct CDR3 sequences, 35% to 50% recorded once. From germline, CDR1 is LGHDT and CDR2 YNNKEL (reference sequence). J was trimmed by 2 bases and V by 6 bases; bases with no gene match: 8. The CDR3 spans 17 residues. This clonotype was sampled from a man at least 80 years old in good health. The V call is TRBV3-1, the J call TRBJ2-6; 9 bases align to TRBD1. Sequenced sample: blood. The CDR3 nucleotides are TGTGCCAGCAGTAAAGGGACAGGGAAGACTGGGGCCAACGTCCTGACTTTC. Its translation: CASSKGTGKTGANVLTF.